This paragraph covers one T cell receptor beta chain sequence. This sample was included in a study of blood T cells in healthy people across ages. The CDR3 is 15 amino acids. Deletions cut 2 bases from V and 4 bases from J, with 14 bases between. Germline CDR1 and CDR2: MDHEN and SYDVKM. Together with a sample-barcoded 5' primer, a J-beta primer mix was included in a second PCR lasting about 6 to 11 cycles. TCRdb used MiXCR to reprocess the 5' RACE reads, holding one entry per CDR3 protein. The sample lists 1.5 million to 2 million distinct CDR3 sequences, about two fifths occurring once. What was sequenced was blood. The chain recombines TRBV28 with TRBJ2-5, with D perhaps TRBD2 (6 bases). This receptor was obtained from a human donor in good health. In nucleotides, the CDR3 is TGTGCCAGCAGTTTACCATCCGACGGGAGAGAGACCCAGTACTTC. Residues: CASSLPSDGRETQYF.